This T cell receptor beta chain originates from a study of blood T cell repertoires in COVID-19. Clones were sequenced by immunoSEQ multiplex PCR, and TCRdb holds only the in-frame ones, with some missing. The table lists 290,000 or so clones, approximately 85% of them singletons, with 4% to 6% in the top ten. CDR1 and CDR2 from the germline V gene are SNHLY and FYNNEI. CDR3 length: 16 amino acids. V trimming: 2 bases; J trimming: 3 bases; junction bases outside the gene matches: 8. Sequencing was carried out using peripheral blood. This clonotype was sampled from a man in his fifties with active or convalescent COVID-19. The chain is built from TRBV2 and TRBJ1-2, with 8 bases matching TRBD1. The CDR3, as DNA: TGTGCCAGCAGTGAATTGGAGGACAGGGAAGACTATGGCTACACCTTC. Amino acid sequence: CASSELEDREDYGYTF.